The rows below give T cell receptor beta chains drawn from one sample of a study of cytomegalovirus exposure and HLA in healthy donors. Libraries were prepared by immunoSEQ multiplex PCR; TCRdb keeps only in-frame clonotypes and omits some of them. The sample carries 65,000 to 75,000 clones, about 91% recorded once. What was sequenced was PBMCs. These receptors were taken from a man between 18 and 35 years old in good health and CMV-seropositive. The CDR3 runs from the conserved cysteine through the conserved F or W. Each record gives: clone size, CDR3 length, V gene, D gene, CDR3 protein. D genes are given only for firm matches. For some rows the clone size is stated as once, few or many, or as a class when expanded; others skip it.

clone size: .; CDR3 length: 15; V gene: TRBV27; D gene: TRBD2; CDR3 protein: CASSTRLALMDIQYF
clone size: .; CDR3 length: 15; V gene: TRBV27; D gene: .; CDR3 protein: CASSPLGETNEKLFF
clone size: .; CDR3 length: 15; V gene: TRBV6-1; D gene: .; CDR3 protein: CASSEGTQGTGELFF
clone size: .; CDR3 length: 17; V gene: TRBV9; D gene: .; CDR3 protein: CASSVDPPGASSSSQFF
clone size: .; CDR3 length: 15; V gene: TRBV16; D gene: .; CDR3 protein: CASSQSRRAANEQFF
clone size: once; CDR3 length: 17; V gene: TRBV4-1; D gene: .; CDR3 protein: CASSQALSRRLTDTQYF
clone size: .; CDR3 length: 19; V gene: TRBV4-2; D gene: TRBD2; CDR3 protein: CASSQGLAGARFYTDTQYF
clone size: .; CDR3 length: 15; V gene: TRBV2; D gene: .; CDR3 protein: CASSEAWSSGNTIYF
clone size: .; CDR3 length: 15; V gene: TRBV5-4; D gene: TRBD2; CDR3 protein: CASSRSSAGGNEQFF
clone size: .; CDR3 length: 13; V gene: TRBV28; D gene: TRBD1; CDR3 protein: CASSPTGGHGYTF
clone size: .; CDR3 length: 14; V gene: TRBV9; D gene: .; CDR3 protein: CASSVRGVDQPQHF
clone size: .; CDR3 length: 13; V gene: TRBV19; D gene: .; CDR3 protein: CASSISGGAEQYF
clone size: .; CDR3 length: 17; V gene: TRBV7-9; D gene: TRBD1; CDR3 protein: CASSLGGQGLANYGYTF
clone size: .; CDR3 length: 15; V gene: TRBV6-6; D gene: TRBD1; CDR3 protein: CASSPMDRGRQPQHF
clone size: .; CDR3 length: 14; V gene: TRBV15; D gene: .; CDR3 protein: CATSRSAGKDTQYF
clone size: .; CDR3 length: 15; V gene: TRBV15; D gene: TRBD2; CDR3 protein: CATSRDLAGGYEQYF
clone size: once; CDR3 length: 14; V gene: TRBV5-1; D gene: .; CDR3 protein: CASSLQADSYEQYF
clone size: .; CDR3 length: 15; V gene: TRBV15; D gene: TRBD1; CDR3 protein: CATSSSDRLQETQYF
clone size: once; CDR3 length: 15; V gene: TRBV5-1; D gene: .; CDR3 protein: CASSLDRVGTDTQYF
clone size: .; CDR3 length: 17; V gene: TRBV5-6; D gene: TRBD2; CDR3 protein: CASSPPGLAGGRNEQFF
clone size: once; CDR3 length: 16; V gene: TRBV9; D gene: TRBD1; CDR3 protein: CASSVARDRVDNEQFF